This is a list of T cell receptor beta chains from one sample in a study of shared clonotypes between healthy human individuals. Produced via immunoSEQ multiplex PCR; TCRdb's table is partial and in-frame only. This sample yields 600,000 to 750,000 clones, of which roughly 78% are seen a single time; approximately 1.8% belongs to the top ten. The sequenced sample consisted of memory CD4+ T cells sorted from blood. These receptors all stem from a woman younger than 45 in good health. CDR3s include the opening cysteine and the closing phenylalanine or tryptophan. A D gene is named only where the DNA matches it firmly. Rows give clone size only sometimes, using once, few, many, or a class for an expanded clone.

cdr3_nt cdr3_aa j_call v_call d_call clone_size
TGTGCCACCAGCGCCAGACTAGCGGGGATTCAAGAGACCCAGTACTTC CATSARLAGIQETQYF TRBJ2-5 TRBV15 TRBD2 NA
TGTGCCATCAGTGAGGGGGGAAACTCCTACGAGCAGTACTTC CAISEGGNSYEQYF TRBJ2-7 TRBV6-5 NA NA
TGTGCCAGTAGTATTCAGACAGGAGGTCAGCCCCAGCATTTT CASSIQTGGQPQHF TRBJ1-5 TRBV19 NA once
TGTGCCAGCAGTTGGGACACCCCCACAGATACGCAGTATTTT CASSWDTPTDTQYF TRBJ2-3 TRBV2 NA NA
TGTGCCAGCTCACCATTAAGAGGATACTATGGCTACACCTTC CASSPLRGYYGYTF TRBJ1-2 TRBV18 NA NA
TGTGCCAGCACCGACGTATCCCTAGGGACCGGGGAGCTGTTTTTT CASTDVSLGTGELFF TRBJ2-2 TRBV27 NA many
TGTGCCAGCAGTGATGCGAGCGGGAGCTCCTACAATGAGCAGTTCTTC CASSDASGSSYNEQFF TRBJ2-1 TRBV25-1 TRBD2 many
TGTGCCAGCAGTTTATATCCCAACAGGGGGCGAACTGAAGCTTTCTTT CASSLYPNRGRTEAFF TRBJ1-1 TRBV28 TRBD1 NA
TGTGCCAGCAGCCCGACCCTAGGACTAGCGGGACGCACAGATACGCAGTATTTT CASSPTLGLAGRTDTQYF TRBJ2-3 TRBV7-2 TRBD2 NA
TGTGCCAGCAGTTACTCGAACAGGGGGATGGAAACTGAAGCTTTCTTT CASSYSNRGMETEAFF TRBJ1-1 TRBV6-5 TRBD1 NA
TGTGCCAGCAGTGAAATGGTATCCTCCTACGAGCAGTACTTC CASSEMVSSYEQYF TRBJ2-7 TRBV6-1 NA NA